The sample holds a few counts of the clone carrying this T cell receptor (beta chain). Produced via immunoSEQ multiplex PCR; TCRdb's table is partial and in-frame only. The sample has about 63,000 clones, approximately 79% seen once; the top ten hold around 5%. These data belong to a study of T cells in tumors after PD-1 blockade. CDR3 length: 16 amino acids. With 2 bases clipped from V and 1 base from J, the junction kept 8 bases outside the gene matches. Germline CDR1 reads MNHNS; CDR2 reads SASEGT. Here the sequenced sample was PBMCs, taken after anti-PD-1 treatment. The TCR originated in a human donor with basal cell carcinoma. The chain has TRBV6-1 and TRBJ2-7, with TRBD1 matching over 7 bases. Here the CDR3 reads CASSERVGDSSYEQYF. The CDR3 DNA sequence: TGTGCCAGCAGTGAACGAGTTGGGGACAGTTCCTACGAGCAGTACTTC.